This note documents a single T cell receptor beta chain sequence. Antigen unknown. A single base separates this from a much larger clone, so it may be a read error. CDR1 is MDHEN and CDR2 is SYDVKM in the germline V gene. This CDR3 has 13 residues. Germline trimming cut 10 bases from V and 6 bases from J; bases unmatched to any gene: 8. HTBI primers from iRepertoire and Arm-PCR of CDR3 regions yielded the TCR beta libraries. From the multiplex PCR reads, TCRdb called clonotypes with MiXCR, one entry per CDR3 protein. This table holds a few hundred thousand distinct CDR3 sequences, roughly 24% found once. Sample time point: persistent/refractory GD, antithyroid drugs over 5 years with positive TRAb. Making the TCR library involved RNA that had been extracted from PBMCs. These data are taken from a study of regulatory T cells in long-lasting Graves disease. Across the whole study: The study counted Graves' disease as persistent given over 5 years of antithyroid drugs and positive TSH receptor antibodies. Broader study findings: Persistent disease exhibited a predilection for TRBV28, TRBJ1-2 and TRBJ2-5.

The source was peripheral blood mononuclear cells (PBMCs), collected when the disease was refractory, from a patient treated with antithyroid drugs. The receptor was isolated from a woman in her thirties or forties with Graves disease. The chain links TRBV28 to TRBJ1-1; 10 positions agree with TRBD1. CDR3 nucleotide sequence: TGTGCCATCCGCATGACAGGGGGCGCTGAAGCTTTCTTT. It specifies CAIRMTGGAEAFF.